What follows describes a single T cell receptor (beta chain). Original methodology: For nucleated cells, counts were estimated from reference gene primer amplification. Sequenced by immunoSEQ multiplex PCR; TCRdb stores in-frame clones only, minus some. V, J and clone size are taken as reported in that table, and D and trimming were inferred from the DNA itself. The sample lists about 270,000 clones; 65% to 90% were seen once. The entry originates in a study of blood T cell repertoires in COVID-19. For the study at large: Acute and convalescent COVID-19 samples came from the United States, Italy and Spain. Sources were T cells, B-cell-depleted T cells, or PBMCs; the material itself was cDNA or gDNA.

Germline trimming cut 4 bases from V and 2 bases from J; bases unmatched to any gene: 7. The CDR3 extends over 16 amino acids. Germline V CDR1 and CDR2: SGHTA, FQGTGA. This chain connects TRBV7-3 to TRBJ2-3; 9 bases map to TRBD2. The sample was peripheral blood. The TCR was taken from a woman aged 55-69 years with active or convalescent COVID-19. The DNA for the CDR3 is TGTGCCAGCAGCTCCCGAGCTAGCGGGGCCACAGATACGCAGTATTTT. Translation: CASSSRASGATDTQYF.